This TCR beta chain comes out of a study of blood T cell repertoires in COVID-19. Study processing details: Scientists estimated how many nucleated cells there were by amplifying reference gene primers. Sequenced by immunoSEQ multiplex PCR; TCRdb stores in-frame clones only, minus some. V, J and clone size are those of that table, while D and trimming were read from the DNA. The data show 50,000 to 65,000 clones, roughly 87% seen once. There are 14 residues in the CDR3. Per the germline V gene, CDR1 is KGHSH and CDR2 is LQKENI. V lost 1 base to trimming and J lost 4 bases, with 11 bases between them. Input material: peripheral blood. The sequence was collected from a woman older than 75 with COVID-19, enrolled during active disease. The V call is TRBV18, the J call TRBJ2-7, with TRBD1 as a possible D gene (6 bases). In DNA, the CDR3 is TGTGCCAGCTCACCACTTCCAGGGGCGTACGAGCAGTACTTC. It translates to CASSPLPGAYEQYF.